This T cell receptor (beta chain) was documented in a study of blood T cell repertoires in COVID-19. In terms of age and location, participants ranged from about 18 to 89 years and lived in roughly 22 US areas. Clones were sequenced by immunoSEQ multiplex PCR, and TCRdb holds only the in-frame ones, with some missing. The sample shows about 250,000 clones, just over 90% of them seen only once. Losses at the gene ends were 2 bases for V and 7 bases for J; bases not matched to a gene: 8. CDR1 and CDR2 from the germline V gene are SGHVS and FQNEAQ. This CDR3 has 15 residues. This sequence originates from a woman under 30 who had recovered from COVID-19. The chain is built from TRBV7-8 and TRBJ1-3, with 7 bases lining up with TRBD1. Sequencing was carried out using PBMCs or T cells enriched from blood (not recorded which). This chain's CDR3 is CASSLHDRVGNTIYF. The CDR3 coding sequence is TGTGCCAGCAGCTTACACGACAGGGTTGGGAACACCATATATTTT.